Listed here are 20 T cell receptor beta chains from one sample, sequenced in a study of CD8 T cells in Susac syndrome (dated by TCRdb to between 2018 and 2021). Libraries were built with the immunoSEQ multiplex PCR assay. RNA was extracted with the RNeasy kit and roughly 0.5 to 1 ug was reverse transcribed using random hexamers. TCRdb applied fastp at Q25 and MiXCR to the public reads, then kept only in-frame beta chains. Every distinct CDR3 protein forms one entry, paired with its most common genes and DNA. The sample data list approximately 190,000 distinct CDR3 sequences, and 90% to 95% of these were observed just once. The ten largest clones add up to under 0.095% of the sample. Sequences were obtained from CD4+ T cells from PBMCs. All receptors come from a human donor with multiple sclerosis.

The V and J genes are TRBV3-1 and TRBJ2-7, with D possibly TRBD2 on 5 matching bases. Trimming removed 2 bases at V and 3 bases at J, with 11 bases between. The CDR3 has 14 residues. From germline, CDR1 is LGHDT and CDR2 YNNKEL (reference sequence). CDR3 DNA: TGTGCCAGCAGCCAAAACAGCGGCAACTACGAGCAGTACTTC. It codes for CASSQNSGNYEQYF.

The gene calls are TRBV4-1 and TRBJ2-7, with TRBD1 as a possible D gene (6 bases). Looked up from germline, CDR1 is MGHRA and CDR2 is YSYEKL. Trimming took off 6 bases at V and 6 bases at J, with 12 bases between the two ends. The CDR3 runs to 12 residues. The CDR3 coding sequence is TGCGCCAGCAGTCGCGGCAGGGGCGAGCAGTACTTC. Protein product: CASSRGRGEQYF.

This CDR3 reads CASSSWEEGQETQYF. The DNA for the CDR3 is TGTGCCAGCAGCTCCTGGGAAGAGGGTCAAGAGACCCAGTACTTC. The J gene is TRBJ2-5, the V gene TRBV11-3, with D possibly TRBD2 on 5 matching bases. V was cut by 4 bases and J by 2 bases, with 14 bases left in between. The CDR3 is made up of 15 amino acids. CDR1 is SGHNT and CDR2 is YENEEA in the germline V gene.

The chain carries TRBV9 and TRBJ1-2; D uncertain. Deletions cut 4 bases from V and 10 bases from J, with 23 bases between. CDR3 size: 15 residues. CDR1 and CDR2 from the germline V gene are SGDLS and YYNGEE. The CDR3 spells CASSPSPWAVAHYTF. The CDR3 DNA sequence: TGTGCCAGCAGCCCCTCCCCCTGGGCAGTGGCCCACTACACCTTC.

V is TRBV20-1 and J is TRBJ2-7; D gene unclear. The germline V and J ends were trimmed by 5 bases and 6 bases, with 20 bases remaining between them. The V gene's germline CDR1 is DFQATT and CDR2 SNEGSKA (reference sequence). The CDR3 runs 14 residues. CDR3 in DNA: TGCAGTGCTTCCCCCCAGGAAACCCTCAGCGAGCAGTACTTC. Its translation is CSASPQETLSEQYF.

This chain connects TRBV7-8 to TRBJ2-5; D not resolved. The CDR3 has 13 amino acids. The germline CDR1 and CDR2 sequences are SGHVS and FQNEAQ. V was shortened by 5 bases and J by 3 bases, with 10 bases between the two germline ends. The CDR3 nucleotides are TGTGCCAGCAGCCTATTTGTGGAAGAGACCCAGTACTTC. It encodes CASSLFVEETQYF. Combining the CDR3 with reference TRBV7-8 and TRBJ2-5 gives the whole variable domain GAGVSQSPRYKVAKRGQDVALRCDPISGHVSLFWYQQALGQGPEFLTYFQNEAQLDKSGLPSDRFFAERPEGSVSTLKIQRTQQEDSAVYLCASSLFVEETQYFGPGTRLLVL.

The V and J genes are TRBV3-1 and TRBJ1-4; D is ambiguous. The length of the CDR3 is 15 residues. Trimming stripped 1 base from V and 7 bases from J, with 13 bases between. CDR1 is LGHDT and CDR2 is YNNKEL in the germline V gene (reference sequence). The DNA of the CDR3 is TGTGCCAGCAGCCAAGTTTCAGCCTTTCCTGAAAAACTGTTTTTT. Protein sequence: CASSQVSAFPEKLFF.

A single count supports this clonotype. V gene TRBV7-9 combines with J gene TRBJ2-3, with D tentatively TRBD2 (6 bases). Germline CDR1 is SEHNR and CDR2 is FQNEAQ (reference sequence). This CDR3 is built from 13 residues. Trimming pared 2 bases from V and 11 bases from J, leaving 14 bases between. The CDR3 DNA sequence: TGTGCCAGCAGCTTAAGCGGAGGGCTGAAGCAGTATTTT. Translated, it gives CASSLSGGLKQYF. The variable domain in full, with the rest retrieved from reference TRBV7-9 and TRBJ2-3, is DTGVSQNPRHKITKRGQNVTFRCDPISEHNRLYWYRQTLGQGPEFLTYFQNEAQLEKSRLLSDRFSAERPKGSFSTLEIQRTEQGDSAMYLCASSLSGGLKQYFGPGTRLTVL.

The chain recombines TRBV30 with TRBJ2-3; D remains ambiguous. V lost 0 bases, J lost 4 bases, and 8 bases lay in between. The CDR3 spans 13 residues. Germline V gene lookup returns CDR1 GTSNPN and CDR2 SVGIG (reference sequence). The CDR3 sequence: CAWSVIGPDTQYF. DNA for the CDR3: TGTGCCTGGAGTGTAATAGGACCAGATACGCAGTATTTT.

This clonotype was recorded only once. The chain employs TRBV29-1 and TRBJ1-2, with 10 bases identical to TRBD1. V was pared by 6 bases and J by 3 bases, with 7 bases of the junction left unmatched. Germline CDR1 is SQVTM and CDR2 is ANQGSEA. The CDR3 is made up of 14 amino acids. The CDR3 spells CSVHDRGRDYGYTF. In DNA, the CDR3 is TGCAGCGTCCACGACAGGGGGCGCGACTATGGCTACACCTTC.

The gene calls are TRBV30 and TRBJ1-2; D might be TRBD1 (5 bases). Trimming removed 5 bases at V and 8 bases at J, with 18 bases between. Germline V CDR1 and CDR2: GTSNPN, SVGIG (reference sequence). The CDR3 has 13 residues. DNA of the CDR3: TGTGCCTGGGGAGGGACGGGATCACGGGGCTACACCTTC. It is translated as CAWGGTGSRGYTF.

The CDR3 DNA reads as TGTGCCAGCAGCCACCGGATCGGGGAGCTGTTTTTT. Protein product: CASSHRIGELFF. The genes are TRBV3-1 and TRBJ2-2; no clear D gene. In germline, CDR1 is LGHDT, CDR2 YNNKEL (reference sequence). This CDR3 is 12 amino acids long. Trimming cost V 3 bases and J 7 bases, with 6 bases left between them.

V and J are TRBV18 and TRBJ2-7; D may be TRBD1 (5 bases). With 2 bases removed from V and 0 bases from J, the gap between germline ends came to 8 bases. In germline, CDR1 is KGHSH, CDR2 LQKENI. This CDR3 has 14 residues. The CDR3 protein is CASSPTTGSYEQYF. The CDR3 coding sequence is TGTGCCAGCTCACCAACCACAGGCTCCTACGAGCAGTACTTC.

This chain joins TRBV12-3 or TRBV12-4 and TRBJ2-3; no definite D call. Trimming removed 2 bases at V and 2 bases at J, with 5 bases between. This CDR3 has 13 residues. For the CDR3, the DNA is TGTGCCAGCAGTTTAAGGAACACAGATACGCAGTATTTT. This encodes CASSLRNTDTQYF.

The gene calls are TRBV12-3 or TRBV12-4 and TRBJ2-1; D possibly uses TRBD1 or TRBD2 (7 bases each). The CDR3 is made up of 13 amino acids. The germline V and J ends were trimmed by 4 bases and 11 bases, with 15 bases remaining between them. The CDR3 here is CASSSPQGGKQFF. CDR3 nucleotide sequence: TGTGCCAGCAGTTCACCTCAGGGGGGGAAGCAGTTCTTC.

The J gene is TRBJ2-5, the V gene TRBV5-4, with 11 bases fitting TRBD2. V gave up 5 bases and J gave up 2 bases; unmatched junction bases: 8. Germline V lookup: CDR1 SGHNT, CDR2 YYREEE (reference sequence). The CDR3 totals 16 residues. DNA of the CDR3: TGTGCCAGCAGTCGCGGGACTAGCGGCCCACAAGAGACCCAGTACTTC. The encoded protein is CASSRGTSGPQETQYF. Looking up the rest from reference TRBV5-4 and TRBJ2-5 gives the full variable domain: ETGVTQSPTHLIKTRGQQVTLRCSSQSGHNTVSWYQQALGQGPQFIFQYYREEENGRGNFPPRFSGLQFPNYSSELNVNALELDDSALYLCASSRGTSGPQETQYFGPGTRLLVL.

This clonotype was recorded only once. The CDR3 coding sequence is TGTGCCAGCAGTTCGACAGAGAATCAGCCCCAGCATTTT. It specifies CASSSTENQPQHF. The V call is TRBV12-3 or TRBV12-4, the J call TRBJ1-5, with D perhaps TRBD1 (5 bases). This CDR3 region has 13 residues. Trimming took off 4 bases at V and 4 bases at J, with 8 bases between the two ends.

This clonotype was found once. The CDR3 reads CSAETSGRGDEQFF. CDR3 DNA sequence: TGCAGTGCTGAGACTAGCGGGAGGGGTGATGAGCAGTTCTTC. The chain is built from TRBV20-1 and TRBJ2-1, with 14 bases that match TRBD2. The V segment lost 5 bases and the J segment 8 bases; nucleotides outside the gene matches: 5. Germline loops: CDR1 DFQATT, CDR2 SNEGSKA (reference sequence). The CDR3 runs to 14 residues.

This sequence joins TRBV12-3 or TRBV12-4 and TRBJ1-2, with D possibly TRBD1 on 5 matching bases. The CDR3 extends over 11 amino acids. V dropped 5 bases and J dropped 7 bases, with 8 bases sitting between them. CDR3 nucleotides: TGTGCCAGCAGTCCGGACACTGGCTACACCTTC. This translates into CASSPDTGYTF.

CDR3 in amino acids: CASRPRTSGSYEQYF. CDR3 DNA: TGTGCCAGCAGGCCCCGGACTAGCGGCTCCTACGAGCAGTACTTC. This sequence joins TRBV27 and TRBJ2-7, with 10 positions matching TRBD2. V lost 6 bases, J lost 0 bases, and 5 bases stayed unmatched. The CDR3 has 15 amino acids. In germline, CDR1 is MNHEY, CDR2 SMNVEV (reference sequence).